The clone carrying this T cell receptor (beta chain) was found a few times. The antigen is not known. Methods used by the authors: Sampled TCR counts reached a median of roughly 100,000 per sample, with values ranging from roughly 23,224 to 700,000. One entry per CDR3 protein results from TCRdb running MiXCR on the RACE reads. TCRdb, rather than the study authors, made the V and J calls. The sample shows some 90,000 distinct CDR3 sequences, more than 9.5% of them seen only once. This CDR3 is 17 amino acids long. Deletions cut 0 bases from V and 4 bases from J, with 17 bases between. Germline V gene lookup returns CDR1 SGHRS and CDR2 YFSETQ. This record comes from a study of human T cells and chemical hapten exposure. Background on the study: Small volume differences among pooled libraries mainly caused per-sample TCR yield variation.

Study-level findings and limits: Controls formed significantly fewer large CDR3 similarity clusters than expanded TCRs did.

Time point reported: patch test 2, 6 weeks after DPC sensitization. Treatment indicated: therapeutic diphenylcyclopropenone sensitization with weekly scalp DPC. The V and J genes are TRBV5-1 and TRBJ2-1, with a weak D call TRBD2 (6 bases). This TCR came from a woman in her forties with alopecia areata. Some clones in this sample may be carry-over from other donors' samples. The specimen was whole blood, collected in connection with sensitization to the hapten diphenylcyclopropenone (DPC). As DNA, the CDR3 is TGCGCCAGCAGCTTGGGCCGCGGGATGCCCCTATACAATGAGCAGTTCTTC. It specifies CASSLGRGMPLYNEQFF.